The 32 T cell receptor beta chains below were found in one sample sequenced in a study of patients and donors after allogeneic stem cell transplantation. Using its own MiXCR run on the RT-PCR reads, TCRdb lists one record per CDR3 protein. This table holds 200,000 to 250,000 distinct CDR3 sequences, around 14% found once. Sequencing was performed on blood, either unsorted or a sorted T cell fraction (not recorded which). Every receptor here comes from a human donor who was either an allogeneic HSCT recipient or a stem cell or donor lymphocyte infusion donor (not recorded which). It is not recorded whose cells these are; they may come from a transplant donor.

The chain has TRBV5-4 and TRBJ2-4, with D uncertain. V was trimmed by 4 bases and J by 3 bases, leaving 11 bases between them. Germline CDR1 is SGHNT and CDR2 is YYREEE (reference sequence). This CDR3 comprises 14 residues. As DNA, the CDR3 is TGTGCCAGCAGCGTGCGCTCGGGCAAAAACATTCAGTACTTC. Protein: CASSVRSGKNIQYF.

This clonotype came up a few times. The chain joins TRBV6-1 to TRBJ1-1, with 9 bases aligning to TRBD1. The CDR3 runs 15 residues. Trimming removed 6 bases from V and 6 bases from J; junction bases left unmatched: 11. Per the germline V gene, CDR1 is MNHNS and CDR2 is SASEGT. The CDR3, as DNA: TGTGCCAGCAGCACCGACAGGGGGGGTTATTCTGAAGCTTTCTTT. Protein product: CASSTDRGGYSEAFF.

The V and J genes are TRBV7-3 and TRBJ2-5; a possible D gene is TRBD1 (6 bases). The ends were cut back, 5 bases at V and 4 bases at J, with 14 bases in the middle. CDR1 and CDR2 (germline): SGHTA, FQGTGA. The CDR3 is 14 amino acids. This CDR3 is CASSPQGGTETQYF. DNA of the CDR3: TGTGCCAGCAGCCCTCAAGGGGGAACAGAGACCCAGTACTTC.

This clonotype has just a few counts. The J gene is TRBJ2-1, the V gene TRBV11-2; TRBD1 might be the D (6 bases). Looked up from germline, CDR1 is SGHAT and CDR2 is FQNNGV. CDR3 length: 18 residues. The ends were cut back, 4 bases at V and 0 bases at J, with 19 bases in the middle. DNA for the CDR3: TGTGCCAGCAGCTCGCAGGGGCGCAGTTGGAGCTCCTACAATGAGCAGTTCTTC. The encoded protein is CASSSQGRSWSSYNEQFF.

This clonotype was detected a few times. The J gene is TRBJ2-6, the V gene TRBV30, with D possibly being TRBD2 (5 bases). Germline CDR1 reads GTSNPN; CDR2 reads SVGIG (reference sequence). V lost 4 bases and J 1 base, leaving 14 bases between the germline ends. The CDR3 totals 16 residues. CDR3 sequence: CAWNPGFTSGANVLTF. In nucleotides, the CDR3 is TGTGCCTGGAACCCGGGGTTTACGTCTGGGGCCAACGTCCTGACTTTC.

This clonotype was seen a few times. The genes are TRBV11-1 and TRBJ1-1; 7 nucleotides match TRBD1. The germline V gene encodes CDR1 SGHAT and CDR2 FQDESV (reference sequence). The V gene end was trimmed by 5 bases and the J gene end by 7 bases; junction bases not matched to a gene: 7. This CDR3 has 13 residues. CDR3 in amino acids: CASSPRDSVEAFF. The DNA for the CDR3 is TGTGCCAGCAGCCCCCGGGACAGCGTTGAAGCTTTCTTT.

Only a few counts were recorded for this clonotype. This chain joins TRBV13 and TRBJ2-1, with 7 bases fitting TRBD2. J lost 2 bases, V lost 10 bases, and 11 bases had no gene match. This CDR3 has 15 residues. Germline CDR1 PRHDT, CDR2 FYEKMQ (reference sequence). The CDR3 loop reads CATKRAGSTYNEQFF. Written as DNA, the CDR3 is TGTGCCACCAAGAGAGCGGGGAGCACCTACAATGAGCAGTTCTTC.

Turning to this clonotype: A far larger clone is only one base removed, so a read error is likely. The chain joins TRBV12-3 or TRBV12-4 to TRBJ2-7; TRBD1 matches 7 bases. V gave up 6 bases and J gave up 3 bases; unmatched junction bases: 2. There are 12 residues in the CDR3. The chain's CDR3 is CASSRTGYEQYF. In DNA form, the CDR3 reads TGTGCCAGCAGCCGGACAGGCTACGAGCAGTACTTC.

This clonotype was found a few times. The chain employs TRBV7-2 and TRBJ2-3; 9 bases agree with TRBD1. With 5 bases clipped from V and 7 bases from J, the junction kept 7 bases outside the gene matches. The CDR3 spans 14 residues. Per germline, CDR1 SGHTA and CDR2 FQGNSA. CDR3 sequence reads: CASSTRQGGNTQYF. DNA for the CDR3: TGTGCCAGCAGCACTAGACAGGGGGGCAATACGCAGTATTTT.

The chain recombines TRBV6-2 or TRBV6-3 with TRBJ1-1, with D maybe TRBD1 (6 bases). This CDR3 is 12 amino acids long. Trimming pared 7 bases from V and 8 bases from J, leaving 14 bases between. Germline V gives CDR1 MNHEY, CDR2 SVGEGT. DNA of the CDR3: TGTGCCAGCAACTCCGGGACATCGGAAGCTTTCTTT. Encoded protein: CASNSGTSEAFF.

This clonotype has ten or more counts. This sequence joins TRBV20-1 and TRBJ2-3, with 7 bases fitting TRBD2. Germline trimming cut 5 bases from V and 0 bases from J; bases unmatched to any gene: 11. The CDR3 contains 16 residues. CDR1 and CDR2 (germline): DFQATT, SNEGSKA (reference sequence). The CDR3 sequence: CSASLAGLTSTDTQYF. For the CDR3, the DNA is TGCAGTGCTTCCTTAGCGGGTTTAACTAGCACAGATACGCAGTATTTT.

This clonotype was seen only a few times. This chain connects TRBV4-3 to TRBJ2-2; 9 positions agree with TRBD1. The CDR3 sequence is 15 residues long. The V gene's germline CDR1 is LGHNA and CDR2 YSLEER. V dropped 6 bases and J dropped 5; count of bases not matched to a gene: 7. CDR3 loop: CASSSGTGITGELFF. The CDR3 DNA sequence: TGCGCCAGCAGTTCCGGGACAGGGATTACCGGGGAGCTGTTTTTT.

V usage is TRBV5-1 and J usage is TRBJ2-7; D is perhaps TRBD2 (6 bases). In germline, CDR1 is SGHRS, CDR2 YFSETQ. V was clipped by 4 bases and J by 2 bases, with 16 bases between them. This CDR3 comprises 15 residues. The chain's CDR3 is CASSAWDRGTYEQYF. CDR3 sequence (DNA): TGCGCCAGCAGCGCCTGGGACCGCGGGACCTACGAGCAGTACTTC.

This clonotype was picked up many times. This chain joins TRBV12-3 or TRBV12-4 and TRBJ1-1; possible D gene TRBD1, 5 bases. The CDR3 totals 15 residues. With 2 bases removed from V and 6 bases from J, the gap between germline ends came to 16 bases. The CDR3 region has the DNA TGTGCCAGCAGTTTATATCTTAGTTTGGGGGCTGAAGCTTTCTTT. Protein: CASSLYLSLGAEAFF.

There are a few counts of this clonotype. The chain recombines TRBV5-1 with TRBJ2-4, with D possibly called TRBD1 or TRBD2 (6 bases each). Trimming shortened V by 4 bases and J by 7 bases, and 15 bases separated the two germline ends. The V gene's germline CDR1 is SGHRS and CDR2 YFSETQ. The CDR3 length is 14 residues. The chain's CDR3 is CASSGGLGENIQYF. For the CDR3, the DNA is TGCGCCAGCAGCGGGGGGCTTGGGGAGAACATTCAGTACTTC.

The gene calls are TRBV20-1 and TRBJ1-4; possibly TRBD1 for D (5 bases). The CDR3 length is 14 residues. V lost 0 bases and J lost 11, with 16 bases in between. Looked up from germline, CDR1 is DFQATT and CDR2 is SNEGSKA (reference sequence). As DNA, the CDR3 is TGCAGTGCTAGAGATGGCAGGGCTATGGACAAACTGTTTTTT. It encodes CSARDGRAMDKLFF.

There are many counts of this clonotype. The chain is built from TRBV4-1 and TRBJ1-5, with D perhaps matching TRBD1 (6 bases). CDR1 is MGHRA, CDR2 YSYEKL, per germline. Trimming pared 6 bases from V and 6 bases from J, leaving 15 bases between. CDR3 length: 14 residues. In DNA form, the CDR3 reads TGCGCCAGCAGTCGTGAACAGGGTGCTCAGCCCCAGCATTTT. It translates to CASSREQGAQPQHF.

This clonotype was observed a handful of times. This sequence joins TRBV5-1 and TRBJ2-3; possibly TRBD2 for D (5 bases). Trimming removed 4 bases at V and 4 bases at J, with 19 bases between. From germline, CDR1 is SGHRS and CDR2 YFSETQ. This CDR3 spans 16 amino acids. CDR3 in amino acids: CASSRAGLAESDTQYF. The DNA for the CDR3 is TGCGCCAGCAGCCGGGCCGGTCTAGCTGAGTCAGATACGCAGTATTTT. Drawing the rest from reference TRBV5-1 and TRBJ2-3, the complete variable domain is KAGVTQTPRYLIKTRGQQVTLSCSPISGHRSVSWYQQTPGQGLQFLFEYFSETQRNKGNFPGRFSGRQFSNSRSEMNVSTLELGDSALYLCASSRAGLAESDTQYFGPGTRLTVL.

The rearrangement uses TRBV19 and TRBJ1-2; TRBD1 matches 8 bases. The CDR3 has 16 amino acids. Germline loops: CDR1 LNHDA, CDR2 SQIVND (reference sequence). Unmatched junction bases numbered 8, after V lost 3 bases and J lost 2 bases. DNA of the CDR3: TGTGCCAGTAGTATGAATAGTGGACAGGGAAACTATGGCTACACCTTC. Translated, it gives CASSMNSGQGNYGYTF.

This clonotype has a handful of counts. Just one base apart from a much larger clone, this may be a read error. V is TRBV7-9 and J is TRBJ1-3, with D uncertain. With 1 base removed from V and 8 bases from J, the gap between germline ends came to 3 bases. CDR1 is SEHNR, CDR2 FQNEAQ, per germline (reference sequence). The CDR3 runs 11 residues. The CDR3 loop is CASSLGDTIYF. The CDR3 bases are TGTGCCAGCAGCTTAGGGGACACCATATATTTT. Full variable domain (rest looked up from reference TRBV7-9 and TRBJ1-3): DTGVSQNPRHKITKRGQNVTFRCDPISEHNRLYWYRQTLGQGPEFLTYFQNEAQLEKSRLLSDRFSAERPKGSFSTLEIQRTEQGDSAMYLCASSLGDTIYFGEGSWLTVV.

In its sample, this clonotype was seen a few times. This chain uses TRBV6-2 or TRBV6-3 with TRBJ1-2; the match to TRBD1 covers 9 bases. This CDR3 spans 19 amino acids. The J segment lost 2 bases and the V segment lost 5 bases, leaving 18 bases of the junction unmatched. Germline V gene data show CDR1 as MNHEY and CDR2 as SVGEGT. DNA of the CDR3: TGTGCCAGCAGTCCCCCCCCCGCGGGACAGGGCTGGGGGAACTATGGCTACACCTTC. Translation: CASSPPPAGQGWGNYGYTF.

The V gene is TRBV3-1, the J gene TRBJ2-7; possibly TRBD1 for D (6 bases). Germline CDR1 is LGHDT and CDR2 is YNNKEL (reference sequence). There are 15 residues in the CDR3. Trimming took 0 bases from V and 3 from J, leaving 12 bases between them. The CDR3 DNA is TGTGCCAGCAGCCAAGATTCCAGGGGATTCTACGAGCAGTACTTC. Protein: CASSQDSRGFYEQYF.

This clonotype occurred a few times. The V call is TRBV20-1, the J call TRBJ2-5; the match to TRBD1 covers 9 bases. The CDR3 length is 14 residues. With 6 bases clipped from V and 2 bases from J, the junction kept 7 bases outside the gene matches. Looked up from germline, CDR1 is DFQATT and CDR2 is SNEGSKA (reference sequence). CDR3 coding DNA: TGCAGTGCCACTGACAGGGGGTTTCAAGAGACCCAGTACTTC. Protein product: CSATDRGFQETQYF.

The rearrangement links TRBV3-1 to TRBJ1-6; D uncertain. Germline V gives CDR1 LGHDT, CDR2 YNNKEL (reference sequence). V lost 8 bases to trimming and J lost 9 bases, with 11 bases between them. The length of the CDR3 is 12 residues. The CDR3 region has the DNA TGTGCCAGCCCGACGCTTGCTTCACCCCTCCACTTT. It yields the protein CASPTLASPLHF. The variable domain in full, with the rest retrieved from reference TRBV3-1 and TRBJ1-6, is DTAVSQTPKYLVTQMGNDKSIKCEQNLGHDTMYWYKQDSKKFLKIMFSYNNKELIINETVPNRFSPKSPDKAHLNLHINSLELGDSAVYFCASPTLASPLHFGNGTRLTVT.

In its sample, this clonotype was seen a few times. V gene TRBV4-2 combines with J gene TRBJ2-1; 7 nucleotides agree with TRBD1. After removal of 0 bases from V and 4 bases from J, the junction contained 9 bases not matched to a gene. Germline loops: CDR1 LGHNA, CDR2 YNFKEQ. This CDR3 is 17 amino acids long. The CDR3: CASSQDRETGRYNEQFF. The CDR3 nucleotides read TGTGCCAGCAGCCAAGATAGAGAGACAGGGAGATACAATGAGCAGTTCTTC.

This clonotype was seen a few times. This sequence joins TRBV7-7 and TRBJ2-5; possible D gene TRBD1, 5 bases. The V gene lost 5 bases and the J gene lost 2 bases, with 18 bases spanning the gap. Germline CDR1 and CDR2: SSHAT and FNYEAQ (reference sequence). The CDR3 spans 16 residues. This CDR3 reads CASSLNPGRAQETQYF. The CDR3 DNA is TGTGCCAGCAGCCTTAACCCCGGCAGGGCGCAAGAGACCCAGTACTTC.

In this sample, this clonotype turned up many times. The rearrangement uses TRBV11-2 and TRBJ1-4, with D possibly being TRBD1 (6 bases). The V gene's germline CDR1 is SGHAT and CDR2 FQNNGV. The CDR3 covers 16 residues. V was clipped by 6 bases and J by 8 bases, with 22 bases between them. The chain's CDR3 is CASSLVGGGLSEKLFF. The CDR3 DNA sequence: TGTGCCAGCAGTCTTGTAGGGGGTGGCCTGTCGGAAAAACTGTTTTTT.

This clonotype was picked up a small number of times. The CDR3 sequence is CASSLAARGPGADTQYF. As DNA, the CDR3 is TGTGCCAGCAGCTTGGCGGCCAGGGGCCCAGGGGCAGATACGCAGTATTTT. The rearrangement joins TRBV5-4 to TRBJ2-3; D perhaps matches TRBD1 (6 bases). The ends were cut back, 0 bases at V and 4 bases at J, with 18 bases in the middle. This CDR3 region has 17 residues. Germline assignment: CDR1 SGHNT and CDR2 YYREEE (reference sequence).

This clonotype occurred a few times. The gene calls are TRBV2 and TRBJ1-5; D is uncertain. The CDR3 contains 16 residues. The ends were cut back, 4 bases at V and 6 bases at J, with 19 bases in the middle. Per germline, CDR1 SNHLY and CDR2 FYNNEI. The CDR3 DNA follows: TGTGCCAGCAGTGCCTCCGGGAGGAGGGCGGCTCAGCCCCAGCATTTT. This gives the protein CASSASGRRAAQPQHF.

This clonotype was detected many times. V and J are TRBV19 and TRBJ1-2; tentative D call: TRBD1 (5 bases). V was clipped by 7 bases and J by 4 bases, with 16 bases between them. In germline, CDR1 is LNHDA, CDR2 SQIVND (reference sequence). The CDR3 is 14 amino acids. CDR3 nucleotides: TGTGCCAGTATGGTCGACAGCATAATCTATGGCTACACCTTC. Protein: CASMVDSIIYGYTF.

In DNA, the CDR3 is TGCAGTGCTAGATTACTAGCCTCAAAGGATGAGCAGTTCTTC. Translating gives CSARLLASKDEQFF. The chain recombines TRBV20-1 with TRBJ2-1; TRBD2 is a possible D gene (6 bases). Germline V gene sequence: CDR1 DFQATT, CDR2 SNEGSKA (reference sequence). Trimming removed 2 bases at V and 8 bases at J, with 16 bases between. The CDR3 length is 14 residues.

The genes are TRBV6-1 and TRBJ1-5; D perhaps matches TRBD1 (5 bases). The germline gives CDR1 MNHNS, CDR2 SASEGT. V shed 7 bases and J shed 4 bases, with 11 bases lying between them. The CDR3 has 13 residues. CDR3: CASNDRLNQPQHF. CDR3 DNA sequence: TGTGCCAGCAATGACAGATTAAATCAGCCCCAGCATTTT.